These T cell receptor beta chains were read from a single sample in a study of CD8 T cells in Susac syndrome. TCRdb passed the immunoSEQ multiplex PCR reads through MiXCR, listing each CDR3 protein once. The sample has nearly 200,000 distinct CDR3 sequences; nearly 95% are singletons. Material for sequencing was CD4+ T cells from PBMCs. The receptors derive from a human donor with multiple sclerosis. Each CDR3 is given with its conserved first and last residue. The D gene is left open where the match is weak.

CDR3 protein,J gene,D gene,V gene
CASSVAARGSGNTIYF,TRBJ1-3,.,TRBV9
CASSQEGKRGQPQHF,TRBJ1-5,.,TRBV4-1
CASSPTSGSTDTQYF,TRBJ2-3,TRBD2,TRBV18
CATRQGATKEQYF,TRBJ2-7,TRBD1,TRBV15
CASSQGAGANSGYTF,TRBJ1-2,.,TRBV3-1
CASSFRGTSRSYNEQFF,TRBJ2-1,.,TRBV5-1
CSVTNRDSIHTGELFF,TRBJ2-2,.,TRBV29-1
CASSRMNTEAFF,TRBJ1-1,.,TRBV14
CASQGRTEAFF,TRBJ1-1,.,TRBV6-5
CASSLLAGVGYTF,TRBJ1-2,.,TRBV7-9
CASSFGERSYGYTF,TRBJ1-2,.,TRBV7-9
CSAVTGNTIYF,TRBJ1-3,TRBD1,TRBV20-1
CASRRLGYGYTF,TRBJ1-2,.,TRBV28
CSVERSPSTDTQYF,TRBJ2-3,.,TRBV29-1
CASSNPYNEQFF,TRBJ2-1,.,TRBV5-1
CASSLVSGQGGYEQYF,TRBJ2-7,TRBD1,TRBV7-2
CASSQSQGDRYGYTF,TRBJ1-2,TRBD1,TRBV14
CASSPVLEGEQYF,TRBJ2-7,.,TRBV18
CSVVWGHEQYF,TRBJ2-7,.,TRBV29-1